Included here is one T cell receptor (beta chain) sequence, with context. This record belongs to a study of cytomegalovirus exposure and HLA in healthy donors. From germline, CDR1 is SGHVS and CDR2 FQNEAQ. CDR3 size: 14 residues. Trimming removed 2 bases from V and 6 bases from J, with 13 bases in between. Using immunoSEQ multiplex PCR, the repertoire was profiled, and TCRdb retains in-frame clones only, with some absent. The sample lists more than 80,000 clones, about 88% seen once, with 1.5% to 2% in the top ten. The TCR was taken from a woman between 18 and 30 years old in good health and CMV-seropositive. The specimen was PBMCs. The V gene is TRBV7-8, the J gene TRBJ1-2; D is undetermined. The CDR3 DNA follows: TGTGCCAGCAGCTTATTTTCCAGTCAAAATGGCTACACCTTC. Translating gives CASSLFSSQNGYTF.